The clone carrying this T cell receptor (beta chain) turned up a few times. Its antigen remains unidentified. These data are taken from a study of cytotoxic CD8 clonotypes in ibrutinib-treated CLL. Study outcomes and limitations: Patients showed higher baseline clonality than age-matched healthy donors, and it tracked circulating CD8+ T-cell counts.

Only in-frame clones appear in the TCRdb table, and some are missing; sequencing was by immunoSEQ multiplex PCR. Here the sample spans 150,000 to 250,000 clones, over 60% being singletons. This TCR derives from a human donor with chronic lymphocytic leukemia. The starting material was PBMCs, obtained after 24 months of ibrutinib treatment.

The CDR3 reads CASCRGGNYGYTF. The CDR3 nucleotides read TGTGCCAGTTGCCGCGGGGGCAACTATGGCTACACCTTC. This chain links TRBV19 with TRBJ1-2, with a weak D call TRBD1 (6 bases). V lost 8 bases, J lost 2 bases, and 12 bases lay in between. This CDR3 spans 13 amino acids. CDR1 LNHDA and CDR2 SQIVND come from the germline V gene (reference sequence).